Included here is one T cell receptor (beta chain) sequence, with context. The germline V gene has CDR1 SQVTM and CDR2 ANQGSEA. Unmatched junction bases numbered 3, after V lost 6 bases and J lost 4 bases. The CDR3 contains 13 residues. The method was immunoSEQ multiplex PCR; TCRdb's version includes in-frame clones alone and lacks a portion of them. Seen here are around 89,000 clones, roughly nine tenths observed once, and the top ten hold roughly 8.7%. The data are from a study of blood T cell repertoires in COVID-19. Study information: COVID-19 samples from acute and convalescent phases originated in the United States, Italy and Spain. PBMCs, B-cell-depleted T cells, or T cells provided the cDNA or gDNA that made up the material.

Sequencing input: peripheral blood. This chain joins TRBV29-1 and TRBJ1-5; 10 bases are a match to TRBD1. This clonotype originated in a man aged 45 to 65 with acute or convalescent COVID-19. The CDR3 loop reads CSVRTGGNQPQHF. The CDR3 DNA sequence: TGCAGCGTAAGGACAGGGGGGAATCAGCCCCAGCATTTT.